These 15 T cell receptor beta chains originate from one sample sequenced in a study of identical twins. A single record per CDR3 protein comes from TCRdb applying MiXCR to the 5' RACE reads. The sample yields 500,000 to 550,000 distinct CDR3 sequences, more than 20% seen once. The same sample was also used in a study of yellow fever vaccine responses in identical twins.

Specimen: CD4+ T cells sorted from blood. Every receptor here comes from a woman aged 18-30 years in good health.

This clonotype was recorded once. The J gene is TRBJ2-3, the V gene TRBV5-1, with 8 bases that match TRBD1. CDR3 size: 15 residues. The J segment lost 2 bases and the V segment lost 4 bases, leaving 6 bases of the junction unmatched. Germline assignment: CDR1 SGHRS and CDR2 YFSETQ. The CDR3 DNA reads as TGCGCCAGCAGCCCTGGACAGGGACCCACAGATACGCAGTATTTT. This codes for CASSPGQGPTDTQYF.

This clonotype was seen only a few times. V gene TRBV6-5 combines with J gene TRBJ2-5; tentatively, D is TRBD1 or TRBD2 (6 bases each). Per the germline V gene, CDR1 is MNHEY and CDR2 is SVGAGI. V lost 4 bases and J 4 bases, leaving 16 bases between the germline ends. This CDR3 has 15 residues. The CDR3 here is CASSFPGKGGETQYF. The CDR3 DNA reads TGTGCCAGCAGTTTCCCGGGAAAGGGGGGAGAGACCCAGTACTTC.

This sequence joins TRBV24-1 and TRBJ1-5; 8 nucleotides align to TRBD1. V was clipped by 5 bases and J by 9 bases; unmatched bases: 8. CDR1 is KGHDR, CDR2 SFDVKD, per germline. The CDR3 runs 14 residues. Written as DNA, the CDR3 is TGTGCCACCAGTGGCGGGACAGGCTCAGGGCCCCAGCATTTT. Translation: CATSGGTGSGPQHF.

The chain carries TRBV2 and TRBJ2-7, with TRBD1 matching 12 bases. Germline trimming cut 3 bases from V and 2 bases from J; bases unmatched to any gene: 11. CDR1 SNHLY and CDR2 FYNNEI come from the germline V gene. This CDR3 region has 18 residues. The CDR3 bases are TGTGCCAGCAGTGAGGGGGGACAGGGGGCAGGGGAGCCCTACGAGCAGTACTTC. It encodes CASSEGGQGAGEPYEQYF. The whole variable domain, remainder taken from reference TRBV2 and TRBJ2-7, is EPEVTQTPSHQVTQMGQEVILRCVPISNHLYFYWYRQILGQKVEFLVSFYNNEISEKSEIFDDQFSVERPDGSNFTLKIRSTKLEDSAMYFCASSEGGQGAGEPYEQYFGPGTRLTVT.

The chain employs TRBV14 and TRBJ2-3, with 9 nucleotides matching TRBD2. The CDR3 is 15 amino acids. V trimming: 5 bases; J trimming: 2 bases; junction bases outside the gene matches: 5. Per the germline V gene, CDR1 is SGHDN and CDR2 is FVKESK. The CDR3 DNA reads as TGTGCCAGCAGCGGGACTAGCCTCCTCACAGATACGCAGTATTTT. Its protein product is CASSGTSLLTDTQYF.

The genes are TRBV20-1 and TRBJ1-1, with a possible D match to TRBD1 (6 bases). Per the germline V gene, CDR1 is DFQATT and CDR2 is SNEGSKA (reference sequence). The V end was cut by 0 bases, the J end by 11 bases, with 16 bases between. The CDR3 is made up of 13 amino acids. CDR3 residues: CSARDPQGGRAFF. CDR3 coding DNA: TGCAGTGCTAGAGATCCACAGGGAGGGAGGGCTTTCTTT.

This clonotype was picked up many times. At one end, the junction sequence differs from germline, possibly due to a read error. The chain combines TRBV7-2 with TRBJ2-1; the D gene is possibly TRBD1 (6 bases). The germline CDR1 and CDR2 sequences are SGHTA and FQGNSA. The CDR3 spans 14 residues. The CDR3 sequence: CASSVAGASNEQFF. In nucleotides, the CDR3 is TGTGCCAGCAGCGTAGCAGGGGCATCCAATGAGCAGTTCTTC.

This clonotype was seen only a few times. The rearrangement uses TRBV5-1 and TRBJ2-3, with 10 bases lining up with TRBD2. The CDR3 contains 15 residues. The V segment lost 6 bases and the J segment 4 bases; nucleotides outside the gene matches: 8. Germline V gives CDR1 SGHRS, CDR2 YFSETQ. CDR3 protein: CASMRASGRADTQYF. CDR3 coding DNA: TGCGCCAGCATGAGGGCCAGCGGGAGGGCAGATACGCAGTATTTT.

V usage is TRBV20-1 and J usage is TRBJ1-1; D is possibly TRBD1 (5 bases). The CDR3 loop spans 16 amino acids. Germline V gene sequence: CDR1 DFQATT, CDR2 SNEGSKA (reference sequence). V was shortened by 0 bases and J by 1 base, with 15 bases between the two germline ends. DNA of the CDR3: TGCAGTGCTAGAGATGCGCCGGGGCTCAGGAACACTGAAGCTTTCTTT. Translation: CSARDAPGLRNTEAFF.

The gene calls are TRBV10-3 and TRBJ1-2; tentative D call: TRBD1 (5 bases). Germline V gene data show CDR1 as ENHRY and CDR2 as SYGVKD. V dropped 9 bases and J dropped 0 bases, with 8 bases sitting between them. The CDR3 contains 12 residues. The CDR3 loop is CAIRQSNYGYTF. Here the CDR3 DNA reads TGTGCCATACGACAGTCTAACTATGGCTACACCTTC.

This clonotype was counted many times. The chain has TRBV5-1 and TRBJ2-7; D is undetermined. The V gene lost 0 bases and the J gene lost 3 bases, with 13 bases spanning the gap. This CDR3 has 15 amino acids. Germline V gene sequence: CDR1 SGHRS, CDR2 YFSETQ. The CDR3 coding sequence is TGCGCCAGCAGCTTGGAGAGTTATACAAACTACGAGCAGTACTTC. It specifies CASSLESYTNYEQYF.

V and J are TRBV5-1 and TRBJ2-5; 14 nucleotides match TRBD2. This CDR3 comprises 16 residues. The trim removed 4 bases at V and 6 bases at J, leaving 8 bases unmatched. Per the germline V gene, CDR1 is SGHRS and CDR2 is YFSETQ. The CDR3 DNA follows: TGCGCCAGCAGCCAGGGACTAGCGGGAGTATGGCAGACCCAGTACTTC. Translated, it gives CASSQGLAGVWQTQYF.

The chain combines TRBV11-2 with TRBJ1-5; D unresolved. Germline assignment: CDR1 SGHAT and CDR2 FQNNGV. V was pared by 3 bases and J by 5 bases, with 5 bases between. CDR3 size: 12 residues. The CDR3 DNA is TGTGCCAGCAGCTTTCAGTATCAGCCCCAGCATTTT. This translates into CASSFQYQPQHF.

V and J are TRBV6-1 and TRBJ1-1; D is unresolved. The CDR3 is made up of 14 amino acids. V shed 7 bases and J shed 0 bases, with 12 bases lying between them. CDR1 is MNHNS and CDR2 is SASEGT in the germline V gene. The CDR3 region is CASIVADLNTEAFF. The CDR3 bases are TGTGCCAGCATCGTGGCAGACTTGAACACTGAAGCTTTCTTT.

The J gene is TRBJ2-3, the V gene TRBV5-8; D remains ambiguous. The V and J ends lost 4 bases and 0 bases respectively, with 15 bases between them. Germline V gene lookup returns CDR1 SGHTS and CDR2 YDEGEE. The CDR3 extends over 16 amino acids. The CDR3 region is CASSRPNQVSTDTQYF. The CDR3 DNA is TGTGCCAGCAGCCGTCCCAACCAAGTCAGCACAGATACGCAGTATTTT.